This T cell receptor (beta chain) originates from a study of shared clonotypes between healthy human individuals. The ends were cut back, 7 bases at V and 0 bases at J, with 9 bases in the middle. There are 14 residues in the CDR3. The germline V gene has CDR1 SGHNT and CDR2 YENEEA. Clones were read by immunoSEQ multiplex PCR, and TCRdb kept only the in-frame ones, dropping some. The table lists about 470,000 clones, about 85% of them singletons. The clonotype comes from a woman aged 40 to 55 in good health. Some clones in this sample may be carry-over from other donors' samples. The chain uses TRBV11-3 and TRBJ2-2; D is perhaps TRBD2 (5 bases). Sequenced sample: PBMCs. The CDR3 sequence is CASKRTTNTGELFF. The CDR3 DNA reads TGTGCCAGCAAGCGGACCACGAACACCGGGGAGCTGTTTTTT.